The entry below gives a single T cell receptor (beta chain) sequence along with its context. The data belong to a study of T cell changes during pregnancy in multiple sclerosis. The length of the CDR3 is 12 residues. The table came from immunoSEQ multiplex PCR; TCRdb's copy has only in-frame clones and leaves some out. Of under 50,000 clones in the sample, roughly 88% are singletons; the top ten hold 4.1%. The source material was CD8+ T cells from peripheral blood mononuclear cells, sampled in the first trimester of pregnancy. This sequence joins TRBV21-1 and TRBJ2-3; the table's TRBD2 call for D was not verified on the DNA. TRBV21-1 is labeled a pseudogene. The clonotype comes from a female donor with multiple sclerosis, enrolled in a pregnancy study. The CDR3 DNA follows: TGTGCCAGTTGGAGGGTTTCAGATACGCAGTATTTT. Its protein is CASWRVSDTQYF.